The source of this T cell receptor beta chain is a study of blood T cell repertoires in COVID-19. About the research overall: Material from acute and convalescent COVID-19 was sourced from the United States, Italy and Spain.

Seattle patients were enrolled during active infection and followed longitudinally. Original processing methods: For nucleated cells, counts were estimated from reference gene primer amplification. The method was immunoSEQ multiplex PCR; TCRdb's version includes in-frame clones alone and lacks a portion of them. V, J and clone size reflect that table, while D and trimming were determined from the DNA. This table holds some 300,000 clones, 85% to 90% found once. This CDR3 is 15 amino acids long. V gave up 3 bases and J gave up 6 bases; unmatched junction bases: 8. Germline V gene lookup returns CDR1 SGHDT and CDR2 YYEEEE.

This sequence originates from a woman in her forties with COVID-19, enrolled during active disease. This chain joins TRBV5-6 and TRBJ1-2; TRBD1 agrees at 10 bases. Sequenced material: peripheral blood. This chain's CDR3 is CASSSSYGTGDGYTF. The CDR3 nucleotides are TGTGCCAGCAGCTCTTCCTACGGGACAGGGGATGGCTACACCTTC.